A single sample is the source of the 2 T cell receptor beta chains below, sequenced in a study of esophageal squamous cell carcinoma under preoperative chemotherapy. The time point is: before preoperative PTX-NDP chemotherapy. Each CDR3 protein gets one entry after TCRdb re-called the PCR reads with MiXCR. This sample yields approximately 30,000 distinct CDR3 sequences, of which roughly 50% are seen a single time; 10% to 15% belongs to the top ten. This sample was obtained from a patient given preoperative chemotherapy. The receptor set was obtained from a human donor with esophageal squamous cell carcinoma. The donor label of this sample is uncertain.

The chain combines TRBV27 with TRBJ2-2; D is ambiguous. The CDR3 is 13 amino acids. V was clipped by 5 bases and J by 4 bases, with 8 bases between them. The germline V gene has CDR1 MNHEY and CDR2 SMNVEV (reference sequence). The CDR3 DNA follows: TGTGCCAGCAGTAGAGAATTCACCGGGGAGCTGTTTTTT. The encoded protein is CASSREFTGELFF.

This clonotype was counted ten times or more. J is TRBJ2-5 and V is TRBV6-1; 8 positions agree with TRBD1. This CDR3 is built from 14 residues. Germline CDR1 is MNHNS and CDR2 is SASEGT. V was clipped by 6 bases and J by 11 bases; unmatched bases: 14. CDR3 sequence (DNA): TGTGCCAGCAGGGAGGACAGGGTCGTGCATGAGCAGTACTTC. Translating it yields CASREDRVVHEQYF.